Following are 26 T cell receptor beta chains from one sample sequenced in a study of shared clonotypes between healthy human individuals. Some clones are missing from TCRdb's copy, which holds only in-frame ones; the method was immunoSEQ multiplex PCR. The sample contains some 2,400,000 clones, 90% to 97% of which appear only once. The sequenced sample was naive CD4+ T cells sorted from blood. Subset given: CD45RA+ positively selected. The origin of the receptors is a man aged 18 to 30 in good health.

This clone has just a few counts. J is TRBJ1-2 and V is TRBV29-1, with D possibly being TRBD1 (5 bases). CDR1 is SQVTM and CDR2 is ANQGSEA in the germline V gene. V lost 6 bases, J lost 6 bases, and 14 bases lay in between. CDR3 length equals 12 residues. The CDR3 region is CSVRDLEHGYTF. The CDR3 coding sequence is TGCAGCGTCCGGGACCTTGAACATGGCTACACCTTC. Together with reference TRBV29-1 and TRBJ1-2, the CDR3 gives the full variable domain: SAVISQKPSRDICQRGTSLTIQCQVDSQVTMMFWYRQQPGQSLTLIATANQGSEATYESGFVIDKFPISRPNLTFSTLTVSNMSPEDSSIYLCSVRDLEHGYTFGSGTRLTVV.

The gene calls are TRBV6-5 and TRBJ2-7; the D gene is possibly TRBD2 (6 bases). V dropped 6 bases and J dropped 1 base, with 10 bases sitting between them. Looked up from germline, CDR1 is MNHEY and CDR2 is SVGAGI. The CDR3 spans 13 residues. The CDR3 DNA follows: TGTGCCAGCAGACCTCTAGCGTCCTACGAGCAGTACTTC. The encoded protein is CASRPLASYEQYF.

The chain has TRBV10-3 and TRBJ1-1; 9 bases are shared with TRBD1. The germline gives CDR1 ENHRY, CDR2 SYGVKD. The CDR3 sequence is 13 residues long. With 5 bases clipped from V and 4 bases from J, the junction kept 2 bases outside the gene matches. Here the CDR3 DNA reads TGTGCCATCAGTACAGGGGGCCCCACTGAAGCTTTCTTT. Translated, it gives CAISTGGPTEAFF.

This clone was counted once. V and J are TRBV11-2 and TRBJ1-4, with D possibly TRBD1 on 5 matching bases. The V gene's germline CDR1 is SGHAT and CDR2 FQNNGV. Trimming pared 2 bases from V and 12 bases from J, leaving 16 bases between. The CDR3 is made up of 14 amino acids. CDR3 in amino acids: CASSLRGPEQQLFF. In DNA form, the CDR3 reads TGTGCCAGCAGCTTAAGGGGTCCGGAACAGCAACTGTTTTTT.

V and J are TRBV6-1 and TRBJ2-7, with TRBD1 as a possible D gene (6 bases). The V gene's germline CDR1 is MNHNS and CDR2 SASEGT. Trimming stripped 2 bases from V and 5 bases from J, with 16 bases between. The CDR3 covers 15 residues. CDR3 protein: CASSEPGTLTDEQYF. The CDR3 coding sequence is TGTGCCAGCAGTGAACCCGGGACATTGACTGACGAGCAGTACTTC.

V usage is TRBV7-9 and J usage is TRBJ1-1, with 7 bases identical to TRBD1. Looked up from germline, CDR1 is SEHNR and CDR2 is FQNEAQ (reference sequence). V shed 3 bases and J 4 bases; nucleotides not matched to a gene: 11. The CDR3 is 16 residues long. CDR3 nucleotide sequence: TGTGCCAGCAGCTTTGTTCGCTCCCCAGGGGGCACTGAAGCTTTCTTT. Its protein is CASSFVRSPGGTEAFF.

The chain uses TRBV2 and TRBJ2-5; D may be TRBD1 (6 bases). The V and J ends lost 10 bases and 2 bases respectively, with 14 bases between them. Germline loops: CDR1 SNHLY, CDR2 FYNNEI. This CDR3 region has 13 residues. This CDR3 reads CATHRERQETQYF. The DNA of the CDR3 is TGTGCCACCCACAGGGAGAGGCAAGAGACCCAGTACTTC.

Comment on this clone: Other DNA sequences in the sample encode the same CDR3. The gene calls are TRBV30 and TRBJ2-3; unclear D gene. Germline CDR1 is GTSNPN and CDR2 is SVGIG (reference sequence). The length of the CDR3 is 12 residues. Trimming removed 3 bases from V and 1 base from J, with 5 bases in between. CDR3 protein: CAWSLGTDTQYF. The CDR3 DNA sequence: TGTGCCTGGAGCTTAGGCACAGATACGCAGTATTTT.

The chain joins TRBV10-3 to TRBJ2-7; D not certain. The ends were cut back, 4 bases at V and 4 bases at J, with 8 bases in the middle. CDR1 and CDR2 from the germline V gene are ENHRY and SYGVKD. The CDR3 has 12 residues. CDR3 in amino acids: CAISGDHYEQYF. CDR3 DNA sequence: TGTGCCATCAGTGGGGATCATTACGAGCAGTACTTC.

The V call is TRBV5-1, the J call TRBJ2-2; D is unresolved. The V and J ends lost 2 bases and 4 bases respectively, with 12 bases between them. The CDR3 has 15 residues. Germline V lookup: CDR1 SGHRS, CDR2 YFSETQ. Written as DNA, the CDR3 is TGCGCCAGCAGCTTCGGAAAGTCCGGCACCGGGGAGCTGTTTTTT. This codes for CASSFGKSGTGELFF.

The genes are TRBV4-3 and TRBJ2-2; weak D call: TRBD2 (6 bases). The CDR3 is 17 residues long. V was trimmed by 0 bases and J by 5 bases, leaving 16 bases between them. The germline CDR1 and CDR2 sequences are LGHNA and YSLEER. CDR3 in amino acids: CASSQDRGVFLTGELFF. CDR3 nucleotide sequence: TGCGCCAGCAGCCAAGATCGCGGGGTTTTTTTGACCGGGGAGCTGTTTTTT.

The chain carries TRBV5-1 and TRBJ2-3, with a tentative D call TRBD1 (5 bases). The CDR3 spans 14 residues. Trimming stripped 0 bases from V and 2 bases from J, with 7 bases between. From germline, CDR1 is SGHRS and CDR2 YFSETQ. As DNA, the CDR3 is TGCGCCAGCAGCTTGGTCAGGGCCACAGATACGCAGTATTTT. Residues: CASSLVRATDTQYF.

Only one count was recorded for this clone. The rearrangement joins TRBV2 to TRBJ2-2; 9 bases are a match to TRBD1. Trimming cost V 7 bases and J 4 bases; bases outside gene matches: 4. Germline loops: CDR1 SNHLY, CDR2 FYNNEI. The CDR3 has 14 amino acids. The CDR3 region has the DNA TGTGCCAGCAATGGACAGGGGCTCACCGGGGAGCTGTTTTTT. Its protein is CASNGQGLTGELFF. Combining the CDR3 with reference TRBV2 and TRBJ2-2 gives the whole variable domain EPEVTQTPSHQVTQMGQEVILRCVPISNHLYFYWYRQILGQKVEFLVSFYNNEISEKSEIFDDQFSVERPDGSNFTLKIRSTKLEDSAMYFCASNGQGLTGELFFGEGSRLTVL.

The V gene is TRBV5-1, the J gene TRBJ1-4; a weak D match, TRBD1 (6 bases). V lost 0 bases, J lost 1 base, and 16 bases lay in between. This CDR3 is 18 amino acids long. Germline CDR1 SGHRS, CDR2 YFSETQ. This chain's CDR3 is CASSLGPLTGRTNEKLFF. The CDR3, as DNA: TGCGCCAGCAGCTTGGGACCCTTAACAGGGCGAACTAATGAAAAACTGTTTTTT.

The rearrangement uses TRBV6-1 and TRBJ1-6; D perhaps matches TRBD1 (5 bases). V lost 6 bases and J 6 bases, leaving 9 bases between the germline ends. The CDR3 consists of 13 residues. Germline V gene sequence: CDR1 MNHNS, CDR2 SASEGT. The chain's CDR3 is CASRGRGNSPLHF. DNA of the CDR3: TGTGCCAGCAGGGGACGGGGTAATTCACCCCTCCACTTT.

In its sample, this clone was seen once. The chain is built from TRBV6-5 and TRBJ1-1; 7 bases fit TRBD1. The ends lost 4 bases at V and 6 bases at J; junction bases unmatched: 5. Germline CDR1 is MNHEY and CDR2 is SVGAGI. The CDR3 is 13 residues long. Here the CDR3 DNA reads TGTGCCAGCAGTTCGACAGGGCGGCCTGAAGCTTTCTTT. Its protein is CASSSTGRPEAFF.

This clone came up once. The CDR3 loop is CASSLVVLAGGTTDTQYF. CDR3 coding DNA: TGTGCCAGCAGCTTAGTTGTCCTAGCGGGGGGGACCACAGATACGCAGTATTTT. The rearrangement links TRBV7-9 to TRBJ2-3; 12 bases align to TRBD2. The germline V gene encodes CDR1 SEHNR and CDR2 FQNEAQ (reference sequence). This CDR3 contains 18 residues. V gave up 1 base and J gave up 2 bases; unmatched junction bases: 7.

The chain couples TRBV19 to TRBJ2-1, with D unresolved. The CDR3 covers 15 residues. Trimming cost V 5 bases and J 6 bases, with 17 bases left between them. The germline V gene encodes CDR1 LNHDA and CDR2 SQIVND (reference sequence). For the CDR3, the DNA is TGTGCCAGTAGTGATCAGGCGGAGAAATCCAATGAGCAGTTCTTC. It yields the protein CASSDQAEKSNEQFF.

The chain uses TRBV25-1 and TRBJ2-5, with 7 bases lining up with TRBD2. The CDR3 length is 13 residues. Germline V gene data show CDR1 as MGHDK and CDR2 as SYGVNS. Trimming took 2 bases from V and 4 from J; bases not matched to a gene: 1. The CDR3 here is CASSEAGVETQYF. In nucleotides, the CDR3 is TGTGCCAGCAGTGAAGCGGGAGTAGAGACCCAGTACTTC.

The gene calls are TRBV29-1 and TRBJ2-5, with D uncertain. The CDR3 has 14 amino acids. Germline V gene sequence: CDR1 SQVTM, CDR2 ANQGSEA. Trimming took 1 base from V and 1 from J, leaving 10 bases between them. The CDR3 is CSVEGLLPQETQYF. DNA of the CDR3: TGCAGCGTTGAAGGCCTCCTGCCCCAAGAGACCCAGTACTTC.

V usage is TRBV28 and J usage is TRBJ1-2; perhaps TRBD1 as D (5 bases). CDR3 length equals 12 residues. The V end was cut by 10 bases, the J end by 1 base, with 10 bases between. The germline CDR1 and CDR2 sequences are MDHEN and SYDVKM. The CDR3, as DNA: TGTGCCACCACCGACAGTAACTATGGCTACACCTTC. It specifies CATTDSNYGYTF.

The chain combines TRBV30 with TRBJ2-3, with D tentatively TRBD2 (5 bases). Trimming left V 0 bases short and J 2 bases short, with 27 bases between. The germline V gene has CDR1 GTSNPN and CDR2 SVGIG (reference sequence). This CDR3 has 20 amino acids. The CDR3, as DNA: TGTGCCTGGAGTGTAAAGTTTACGGGATCCTACCTCCCCTTCACAGATACGCAGTATTTT. This codes for CAWSVKFTGSYLPFTDTQYF.

Note on this clone: Other DNA variants within this sample encode the same CDR3. The rearrangement links TRBV11-2 to TRBJ2-3; 9 bases align to TRBD2. Germline V gene data show CDR1 as SGHAT and CDR2 as FQNNGV. V shed 1 base and J 4 bases; nucleotides not matched to a gene: 3. This CDR3 spans 15 amino acids. CDR3 sequence reads: CASSLVAGGADTQYF. The CDR3 DNA sequence: TGTGCCAGCAGCTTAGTGGCGGGAGGGGCAGATACGCAGTATTTT.

The chain links TRBV6-5 to TRBJ2-6, with D possibly being TRBD1 (6 bases). Germline V gene data show CDR1 as MNHEY and CDR2 as SVGAGI. The CDR3 contains 15 residues. The ends were cut back, 8 bases at V and 2 bases at J, with 13 bases in the middle. As DNA, the CDR3 is TGTGCCAGCTCCAGGGGAGAGACTGGGGCCAACGTCCTGACTTTC. It is translated as CASSRGETGANVLTF.

In this sample, this clone turned up once. This chain links TRBV6-1 with TRBJ2-7, with D perhaps assigned TRBD1 or TRBD2 (5 bases each). Germline V gives CDR1 MNHNS, CDR2 SASEGT. The V and J ends lost 5 bases and 3 bases respectively, with 11 bases between them. This CDR3 is built from 13 residues. CDR3: CASSNGAYYEQYF. Written as DNA, the CDR3 is TGTGCCAGCAGTAACGGGGCCTACTACGAGCAGTACTTC.

The chain carries TRBV6-1 and TRBJ2-1, with unresolved D. With 4 bases removed from V and 2 bases from J, the gap between germline ends came to 12 bases. The germline gives CDR1 MNHNS, CDR2 SASEGT. The CDR3 contains 15 residues. The CDR3 nucleotides read TGTGCCAGCAGTGTGTCACGCGGAACCTACAATGAGCAGTTCTTC. The encoded protein is CASSVSRGTYNEQFF.